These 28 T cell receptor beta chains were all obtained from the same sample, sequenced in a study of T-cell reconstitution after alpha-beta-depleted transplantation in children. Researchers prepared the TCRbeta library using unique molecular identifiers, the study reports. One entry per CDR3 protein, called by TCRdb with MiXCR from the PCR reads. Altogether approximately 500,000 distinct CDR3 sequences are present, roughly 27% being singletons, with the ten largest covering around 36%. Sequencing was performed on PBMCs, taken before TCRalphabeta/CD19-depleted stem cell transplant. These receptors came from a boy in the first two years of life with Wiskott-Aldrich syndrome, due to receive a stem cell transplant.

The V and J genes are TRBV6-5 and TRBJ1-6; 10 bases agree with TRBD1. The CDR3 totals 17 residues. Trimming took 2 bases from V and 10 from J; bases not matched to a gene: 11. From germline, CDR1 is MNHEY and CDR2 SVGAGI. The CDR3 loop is CASSYPGQGYYRSPLHF. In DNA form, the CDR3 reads TGTGCCAGCAGTTACCCGGGACAGGGGTATTATAGGTCACCCCTCCACTTT.

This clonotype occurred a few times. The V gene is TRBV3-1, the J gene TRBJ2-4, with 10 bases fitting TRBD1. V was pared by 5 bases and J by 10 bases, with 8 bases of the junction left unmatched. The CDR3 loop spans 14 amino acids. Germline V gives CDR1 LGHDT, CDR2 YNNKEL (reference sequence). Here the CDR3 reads CASSMIGQGEIQYF. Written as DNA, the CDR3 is TGTGCCAGCAGCATGATTGGACAGGGGGAAATTCAGTACTTC.

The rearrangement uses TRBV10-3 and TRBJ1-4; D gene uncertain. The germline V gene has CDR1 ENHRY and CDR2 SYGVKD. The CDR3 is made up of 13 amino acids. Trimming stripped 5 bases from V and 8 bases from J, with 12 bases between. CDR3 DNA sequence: TGTGCCATCAGTAGAGCCCTGGGGGAAAAACTGTTTTTT. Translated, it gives CAISRALGEKLFF.

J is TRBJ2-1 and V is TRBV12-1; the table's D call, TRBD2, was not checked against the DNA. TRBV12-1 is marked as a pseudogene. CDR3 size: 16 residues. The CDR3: CASSFRGLALLNEQFF. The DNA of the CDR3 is TGTGCCAGCAGCTTTCGCGGACTAGCGTTACTTAATGAGCAGTTCTTC.

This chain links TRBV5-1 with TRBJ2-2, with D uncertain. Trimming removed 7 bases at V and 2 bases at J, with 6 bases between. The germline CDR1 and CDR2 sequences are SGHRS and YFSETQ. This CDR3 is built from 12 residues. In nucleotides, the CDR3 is TGCGCCAGCGGGGATAACACCGGGGAGCTGTTTTTT. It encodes CASGDNTGELFF.

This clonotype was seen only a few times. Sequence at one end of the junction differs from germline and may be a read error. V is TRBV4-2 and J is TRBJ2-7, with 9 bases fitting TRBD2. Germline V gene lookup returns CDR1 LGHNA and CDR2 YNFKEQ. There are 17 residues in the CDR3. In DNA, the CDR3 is TGTGCCAGCAGCCAGGAAGCAGTGGGGACTAGCTCCCACGAGCAGTACTTC. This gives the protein CASSQEAVGTSSHEQYF.

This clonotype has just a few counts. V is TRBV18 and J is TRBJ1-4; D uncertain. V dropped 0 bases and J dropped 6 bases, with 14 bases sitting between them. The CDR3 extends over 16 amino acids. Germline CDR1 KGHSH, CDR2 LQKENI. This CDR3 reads CASSPPWAEPHEKLFF. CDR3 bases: TGTGCCAGCTCACCACCGTGGGCAGAACCCCATGAAAAACTGTTTTTT.

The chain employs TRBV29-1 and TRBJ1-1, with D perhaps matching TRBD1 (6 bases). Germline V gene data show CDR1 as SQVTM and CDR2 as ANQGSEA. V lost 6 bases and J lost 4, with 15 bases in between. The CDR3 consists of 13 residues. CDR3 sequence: CSVVQGFSTEAFF. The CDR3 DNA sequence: TGCAGCGTGGTACAGGGATTCAGCACTGAAGCTTTCTTT.

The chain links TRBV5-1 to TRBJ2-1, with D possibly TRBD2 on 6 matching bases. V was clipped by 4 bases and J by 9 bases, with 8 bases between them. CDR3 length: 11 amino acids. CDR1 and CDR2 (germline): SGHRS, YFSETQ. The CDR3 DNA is TGCGCCAGCAGCCAGCGGGCTGAGCAGTTCTTC. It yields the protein CASSQRAEQFF.

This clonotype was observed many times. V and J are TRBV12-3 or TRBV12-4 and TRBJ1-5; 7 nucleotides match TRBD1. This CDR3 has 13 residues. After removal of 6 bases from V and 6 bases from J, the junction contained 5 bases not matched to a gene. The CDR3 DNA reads TGTGCCAGCAGCTCCAGGGGGGGTCAGCCCCAGCATTTT. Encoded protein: CASSSRGGQPQHF.

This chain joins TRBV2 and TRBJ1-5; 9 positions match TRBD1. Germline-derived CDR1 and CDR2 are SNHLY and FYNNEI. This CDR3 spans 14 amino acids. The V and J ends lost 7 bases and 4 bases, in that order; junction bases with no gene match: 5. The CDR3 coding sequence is TGTGCCAGCACCCCTGACAGGGGGAATCAGCCCCAGCATTTT. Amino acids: CASTPDRGNQPQHF. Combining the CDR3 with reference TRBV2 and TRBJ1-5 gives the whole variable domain EPEVTQTPSHQVTQMGQEVILRCVPISNHLYFYWYRQILGQKVEFLVSFYNNEISEKSEIFDDQFSVERPDGSNFTLKIRSTKLEDSAMYFCASTPDRGNQPQHFGDGTRLSIL.

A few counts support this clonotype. The CDR3 here is CASSIASGTSTDTQYF. CDR3 coding DNA: TGTGCCAGCAGCATCGCTAGCGGGACAAGCACAGATACGCAGTATTTT. The chain uses TRBV7-9 and TRBJ2-3, with 9 bases identical to TRBD2. V shed 5 bases, J shed 0 bases, and the junction held 6 bases outside the gene matches. The CDR3 length is 16 residues. CDR1 is SEHNR, CDR2 FQNEAQ, per germline (reference sequence).

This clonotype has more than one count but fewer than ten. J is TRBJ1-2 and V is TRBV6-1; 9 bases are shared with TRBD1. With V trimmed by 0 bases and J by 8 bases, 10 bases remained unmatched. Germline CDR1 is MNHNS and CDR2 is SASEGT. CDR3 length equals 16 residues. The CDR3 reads CASSEAVGQGFYGYTF. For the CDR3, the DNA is TGTGCCAGCAGTGAAGCAGTCGGACAGGGGTTTTACGGCTACACCTTC.

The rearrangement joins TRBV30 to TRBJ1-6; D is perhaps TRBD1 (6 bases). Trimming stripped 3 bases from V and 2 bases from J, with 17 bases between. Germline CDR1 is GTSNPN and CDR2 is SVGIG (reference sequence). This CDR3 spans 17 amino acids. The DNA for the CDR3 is TGTGCCTGGAGCGACACAAACAGGGACCCCTATAATTCACCCCTCCACTTT. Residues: CAWSDTNRDPYNSPLHF.

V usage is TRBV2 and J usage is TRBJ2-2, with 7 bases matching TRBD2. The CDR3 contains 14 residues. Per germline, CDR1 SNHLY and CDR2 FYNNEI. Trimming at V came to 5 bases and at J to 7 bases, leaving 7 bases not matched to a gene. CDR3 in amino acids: CASSKIGLDGELFF. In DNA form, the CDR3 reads TGTGCCAGCAGTAAGATCGGACTAGACGGGGAGCTGTTTTTT.

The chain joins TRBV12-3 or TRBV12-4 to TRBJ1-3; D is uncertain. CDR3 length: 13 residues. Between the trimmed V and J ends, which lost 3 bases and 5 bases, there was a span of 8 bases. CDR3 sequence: CASSFRGRNTIYF. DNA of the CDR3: TGTGCCAGCAGTTTTAGAGGGAGAAACACCATATATTTT.

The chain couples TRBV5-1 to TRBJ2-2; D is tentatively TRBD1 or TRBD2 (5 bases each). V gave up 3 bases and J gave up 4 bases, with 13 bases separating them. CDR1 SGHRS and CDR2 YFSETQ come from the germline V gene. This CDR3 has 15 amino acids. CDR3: CASSWDGPSTGELFF. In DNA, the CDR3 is TGCGCCAGCAGCTGGGACGGCCCAAGCACCGGGGAGCTGTTTTTT.

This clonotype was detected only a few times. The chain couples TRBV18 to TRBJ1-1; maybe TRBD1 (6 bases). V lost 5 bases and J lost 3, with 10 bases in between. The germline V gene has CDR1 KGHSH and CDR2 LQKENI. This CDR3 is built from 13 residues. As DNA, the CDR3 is TGTGCCAGCTCAAACAGGGTTGACACTGAAGCTTTCTTT. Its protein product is CASSNRVDTEAFF. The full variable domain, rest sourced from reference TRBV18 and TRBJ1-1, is NAGVMQNPRHLVRRRGQEARLRCSPMKGHSHVYWYRQLPEEGLKFMVYLQKENIIDESGMPKERFSAEFPKEGPSILRIQQVVRGDSAAYFCASSNRVDTEAFFGQGTRLTVV.

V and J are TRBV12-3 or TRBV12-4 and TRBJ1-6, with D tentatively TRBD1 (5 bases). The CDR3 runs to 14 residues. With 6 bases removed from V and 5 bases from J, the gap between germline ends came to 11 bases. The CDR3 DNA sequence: TGTGCCAGCAGAAAGACAGCTAATAATTCACCCCTCCACTTT. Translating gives CASRKTANNSPLHF.

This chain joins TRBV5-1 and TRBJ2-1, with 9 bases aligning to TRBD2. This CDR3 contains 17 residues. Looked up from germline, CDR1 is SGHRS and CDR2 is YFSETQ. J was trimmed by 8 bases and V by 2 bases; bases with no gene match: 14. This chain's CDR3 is CASSFKVAGVFRDEQFF. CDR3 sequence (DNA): TGCGCCAGCAGCTTTAAGGTAGCGGGAGTATTTAGGGATGAGCAGTTCTTC.

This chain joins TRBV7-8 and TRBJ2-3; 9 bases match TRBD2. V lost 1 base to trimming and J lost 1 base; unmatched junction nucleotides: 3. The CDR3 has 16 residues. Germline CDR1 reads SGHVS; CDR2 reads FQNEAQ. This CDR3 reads CASSLEASGGTDTQYF. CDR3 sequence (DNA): TGTGCCAGCAGCTTAGAGGCTAGCGGGGGCACAGATACGCAGTATTTT.

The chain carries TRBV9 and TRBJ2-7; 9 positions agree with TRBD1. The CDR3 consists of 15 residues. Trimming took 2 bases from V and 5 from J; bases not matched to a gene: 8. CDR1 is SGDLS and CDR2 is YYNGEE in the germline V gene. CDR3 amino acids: CASSVSRDRVNEQYF. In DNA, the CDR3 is TGTGCCAGCAGCGTTAGCCGGGACAGGGTAAACGAGCAGTACTTC.

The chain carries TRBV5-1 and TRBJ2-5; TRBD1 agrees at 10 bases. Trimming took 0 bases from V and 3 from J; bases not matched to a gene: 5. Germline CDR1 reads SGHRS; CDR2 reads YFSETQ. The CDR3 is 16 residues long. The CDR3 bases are TGCGCCAGCAGCTTGGCTCCCGGGACAGGGGAAGAGACCCAGTACTTC. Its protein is CASSLAPGTGEETQYF.

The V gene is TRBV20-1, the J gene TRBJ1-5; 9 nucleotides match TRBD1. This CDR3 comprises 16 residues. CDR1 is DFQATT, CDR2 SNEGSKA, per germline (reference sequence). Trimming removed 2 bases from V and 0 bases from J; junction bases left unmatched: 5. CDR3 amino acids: CSARPTGGLSNQPQHF. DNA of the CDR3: TGCAGTGCTAGACCGACAGGGGGGCTTAGCAATCAGCCCCAGCATTTT.

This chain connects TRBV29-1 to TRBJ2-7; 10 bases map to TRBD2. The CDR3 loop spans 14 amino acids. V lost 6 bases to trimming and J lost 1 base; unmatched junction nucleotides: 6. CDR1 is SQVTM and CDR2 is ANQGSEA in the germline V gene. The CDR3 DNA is TGCAGCGTGACGGGACTAGCGTTATCCTACGAGCAGTACTTC. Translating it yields CSVTGLALSYEQYF.

In DNA, the CDR3 is TGTGCCAGCAGCTTAAGGCTAGCGAACAATGAGCAGTTCTTC. Translated: CASSLRLANNEQFF. The chain has TRBV7-3 and TRBJ2-1; D may be TRBD2 (6 bases). This CDR3 comprises 14 residues. The germline V gene has CDR1 SGHTA and CDR2 FQGTGA. Trimming stripped 1 base from V and 5 bases from J, with 9 bases between.

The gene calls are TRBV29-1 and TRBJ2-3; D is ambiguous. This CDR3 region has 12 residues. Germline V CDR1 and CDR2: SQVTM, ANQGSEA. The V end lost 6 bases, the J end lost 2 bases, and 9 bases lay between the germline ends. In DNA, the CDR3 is TGCAGCGTCCGACCGAACACAGATACGCAGTATTTT. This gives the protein CSVRPNTDTQYF.

The CDR3 sequence: CASSFIPGLAGDSSYNEQFF. CDR3 in DNA: TGCGCCAGCAGCTTCATTCCGGGACTAGCGGGAGACAGCTCCTACAATGAGCAGTTCTTC. V gene TRBV5-1 combines with J gene TRBJ2-1; TRBD2 matches at 14 bases. V trimming: 2 bases; J trimming: 0 bases; junction bases outside the gene matches: 10. The germline CDR1 and CDR2 sequences are SGHRS and YFSETQ. The CDR3 runs 20 residues.